The entry below describes one TCR beta chain. Its antigen is undetermined. This sample stems from a study of blood T cells in healthy people across ages. Points from the study as a whole: Possibly, changes in expanded clonotypes were confounded because donor CMV status was unknown. PBMC samples, being unsorted, prevented any conclusive comparison of naive and antigen-experienced cells. With age, beta diversity per million T cells declined roughly linearly, significantly by 30 to 40. Naive T cell percentage by flow cytometry tracked strongly with beta diversity.

Losses at the gene ends were 10 bases for V and 7 bases for J; bases not matched to a gene: 18. The V gene's germline CDR1 is WSHSY and CDR2 SAAADI. CDR3 length: 15 amino acids. It was with a sample-barcoded 5' primer and a J-beta primer mix that a second PCR of roughly 7 to 11 cycles was run. TCRdb passed the 5' RACE reads through MiXCR, listing each CDR3 protein once. The table lists some 1.4 million distinct CDR3 sequences, roughly 40% of them singletons. The specimen was blood. The chain carries TRBV10-2 and TRBJ2-7; 8 bases line up with TRBD2. The receptor comes from a woman between 18 and 30 years old in good health. The chain's CDR3 is CATSNSEREIREQYF. The CDR3 nucleotides read TGCGCCACTTCAAATTCGGAGCGGGAGATTCGTGAGCAGTACTTC.